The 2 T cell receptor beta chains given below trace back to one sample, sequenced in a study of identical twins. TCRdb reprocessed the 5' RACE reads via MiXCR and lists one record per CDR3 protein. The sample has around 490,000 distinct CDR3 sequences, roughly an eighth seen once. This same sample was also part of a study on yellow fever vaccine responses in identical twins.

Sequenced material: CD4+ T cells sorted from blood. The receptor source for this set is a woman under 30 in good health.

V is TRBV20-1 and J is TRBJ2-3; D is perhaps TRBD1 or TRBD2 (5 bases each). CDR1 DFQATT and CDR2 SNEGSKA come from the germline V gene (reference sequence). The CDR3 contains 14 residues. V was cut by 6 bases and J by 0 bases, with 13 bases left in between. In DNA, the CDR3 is TGCAGTGCCGGAGTCGGGGCTAGCACAGATACGCAGTATTTT. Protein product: CSAGVGASTDTQYF.

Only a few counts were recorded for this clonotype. CDR3 bases: TGCAGTGCTAGACCTTCTAGCGGGGACTCCTACAATGAGCAGTTCTTC. Translated: CSARPSSGDSYNEQFF. This chain uses TRBV20-1 with TRBJ2-1; 9 bases map to TRBD2. Trimming cost V 2 bases and J 0 bases; bases outside gene matches: 5. Germline-derived CDR1 and CDR2 are DFQATT and SNEGSKA (reference sequence). This CDR3 has 16 amino acids.